The sequence of this TCR beta chain was determined in a study of blood T cell repertoires in COVID-19. Overall study context: Collection of acute and convalescent COVID-19 samples took place in the United States, Italy and Spain. Sources were T cells, B-cell-depleted T cells, or PBMCs; the material itself was cDNA or gDNA.

As processed by the authors: Estimates of nucleated cell counts were drawn from the amplification of reference gene primers. Clones were sequenced by immunoSEQ multiplex PCR, and TCRdb holds only the in-frame ones, with some missing. D and trimming were read from the DNA, whereas the V and J calls and clone size are those reported in that table. The profile shows about 330,000 clones, roughly 90% of them singletons. V was pared by 2 bases and J by 5 bases, with 10 bases of the junction left unmatched. The CDR3 covers 16 residues. Germline values: CDR1 MNHNY, CDR2 SVGAGI (reference sequence). The V gene is TRBV6-6, the J gene TRBJ1-2; TRBD1 matches at 8 bases. This clonotype was obtained from a woman in her 50s with active or convalescent COVID-19. The material sequenced was peripheral blood. The DNA for the CDR3 is TGTGCCAGCAGTTACCCAGCCAGGGGGCGAGGTTATGGCTACACCTTC. Its translation: CASSYPARGRGYGYTF.